This TCR beta chain comes out of a study of T cell responses to AZD1222 COVID-19 vaccine. Unmatched junction bases numbered 7, after V lost 6 bases and J lost 5 bases. From germline, CDR1 is MDHEN and CDR2 SYDVKM. This CDR3 is 14 amino acids long. Whole-study results and caveats: Regions left unmutated in variants are reportedly the target of nearly half of spike-specific TCRs. Donors, mostly white British, included more females; clonal diversity was possibly underestimated.

As to this clone: What it recognizes is unknown.

This table comes from immunoSEQ multiplex PCR, and its TCRdb copy is limited to in-frame clones, with some not included. In the table there are 100,000 to 130,000 clones, over 85% of which are singletons. The chain joins TRBV28 to TRBJ2-3; 8 bases fit TRBD2. The source is an adult in good health. Specimen: peripheral blood, collected on day 0 of MenACWY control vaccination. The CDR3 nucleotides are TGTGCCAGCAGGGCTAGCGGGCACAGAGATACGCAGTATTTT. Translating it yields CASRASGHRDTQYF.